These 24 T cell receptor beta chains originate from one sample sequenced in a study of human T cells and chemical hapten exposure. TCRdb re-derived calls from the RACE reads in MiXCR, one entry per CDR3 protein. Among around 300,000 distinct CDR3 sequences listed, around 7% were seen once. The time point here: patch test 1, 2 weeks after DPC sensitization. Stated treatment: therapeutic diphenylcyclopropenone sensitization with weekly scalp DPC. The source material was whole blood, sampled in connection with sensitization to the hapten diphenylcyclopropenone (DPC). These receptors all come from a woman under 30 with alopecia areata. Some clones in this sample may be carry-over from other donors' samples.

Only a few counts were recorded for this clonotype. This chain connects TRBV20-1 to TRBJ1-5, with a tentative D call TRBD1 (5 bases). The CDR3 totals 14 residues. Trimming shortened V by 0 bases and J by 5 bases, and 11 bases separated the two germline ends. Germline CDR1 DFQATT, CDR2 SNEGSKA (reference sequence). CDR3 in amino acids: CSAREGGDYQPQHF. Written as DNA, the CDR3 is TGCAGTGCTAGAGAGGGGGGGGATTATCAGCCCCAGCATTTT.

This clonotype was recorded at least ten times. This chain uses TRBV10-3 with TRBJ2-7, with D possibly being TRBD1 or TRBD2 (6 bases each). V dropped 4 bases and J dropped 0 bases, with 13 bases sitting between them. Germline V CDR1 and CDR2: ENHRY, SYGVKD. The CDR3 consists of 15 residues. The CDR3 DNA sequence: TGTGCCATCAGTGGGTCGGGGGCGGCCTCCTACGAGCAGTACTTC. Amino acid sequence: CAISGSGAASYEQYF.

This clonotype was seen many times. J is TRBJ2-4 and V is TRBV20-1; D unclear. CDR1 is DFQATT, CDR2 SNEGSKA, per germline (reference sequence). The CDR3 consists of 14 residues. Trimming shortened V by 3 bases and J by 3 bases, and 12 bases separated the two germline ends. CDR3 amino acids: CSARGPSDKNIQYF. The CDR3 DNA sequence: TGCAGTGCTAGGGGTCCTAGTGACAAAAACATTCAGTACTTC.

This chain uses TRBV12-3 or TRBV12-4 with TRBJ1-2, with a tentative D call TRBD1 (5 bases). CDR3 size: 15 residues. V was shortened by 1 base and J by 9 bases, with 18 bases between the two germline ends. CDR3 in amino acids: CASSLGGGEVFRYTF. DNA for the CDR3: TGTGCCAGCAGTTTAGGGGGAGGGGAGGTATTTCGCTACACCTTC.

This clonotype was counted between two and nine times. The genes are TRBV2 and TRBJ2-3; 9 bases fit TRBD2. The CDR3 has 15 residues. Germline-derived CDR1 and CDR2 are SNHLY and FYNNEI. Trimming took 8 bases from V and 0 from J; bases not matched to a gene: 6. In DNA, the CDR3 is TGTGCCAGCTGCCTAGCGGGGACTAGCACAGATACGCAGTATTTT. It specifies CASCLAGTSTDTQYF. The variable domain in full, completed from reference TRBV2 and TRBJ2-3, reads EPEVTQTPSHQVTQMGQEVILRCVPISNHLYFYWYRQILGQKVEFLVSFYNNEISEKSEIFDDQFSVERPDGSNFTLKIRSTKLEDSAMYFCASCLAGTSTDTQYFGPGTRLTVL.

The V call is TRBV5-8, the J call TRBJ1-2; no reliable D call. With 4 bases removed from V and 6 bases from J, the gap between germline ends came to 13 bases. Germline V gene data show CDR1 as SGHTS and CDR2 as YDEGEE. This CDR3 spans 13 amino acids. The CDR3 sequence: CASSPQVMNGYTF. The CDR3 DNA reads TGTGCCAGCAGCCCACAAGTTATGAATGGCTACACCTTC.

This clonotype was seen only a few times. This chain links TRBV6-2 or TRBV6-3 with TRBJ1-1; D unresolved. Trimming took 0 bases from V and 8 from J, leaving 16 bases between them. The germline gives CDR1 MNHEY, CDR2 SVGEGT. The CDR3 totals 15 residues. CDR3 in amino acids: CASSYSTSGIPEAFF. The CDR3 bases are TGTGCCAGCAGTTACTCCACCTCAGGCATACCGGAAGCTTTCTTT.

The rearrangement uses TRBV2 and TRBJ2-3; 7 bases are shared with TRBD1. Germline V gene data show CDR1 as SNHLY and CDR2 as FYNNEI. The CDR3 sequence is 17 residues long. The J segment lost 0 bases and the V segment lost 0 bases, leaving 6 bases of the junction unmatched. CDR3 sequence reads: CASSEAPTGPSTDTQYF. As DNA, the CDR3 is TGTGCCAGCAGTGAAGCCCCGACAGGGCCGAGCACAGATACGCAGTATTTT.

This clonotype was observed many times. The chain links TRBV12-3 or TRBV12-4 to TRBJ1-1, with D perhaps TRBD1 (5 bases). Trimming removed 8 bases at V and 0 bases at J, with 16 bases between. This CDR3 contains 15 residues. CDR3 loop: CASGGTGLMNTEAFF. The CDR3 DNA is TGTGCCAGCGGCGGAACAGGCCTCATGAACACTGAAGCTTTCTTT.

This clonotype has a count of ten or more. The CDR3 nucleotides are TGTGCCAGCAGTTGGGCCCGGAGGACTAGCTTCGGGGAGCTGTTTTTT. It encodes CASSWARRTSFGELFF. The gene calls are TRBV6-2 or TRBV6-3 and TRBJ2-2; 8 bases are a match to TRBD2. Germline-derived CDR1 and CDR2 are MNHEY and SVGEGT. The length of the CDR3 is 16 residues. V shed 4 bases, J shed 7 bases, and the junction held 11 bases outside the gene matches.

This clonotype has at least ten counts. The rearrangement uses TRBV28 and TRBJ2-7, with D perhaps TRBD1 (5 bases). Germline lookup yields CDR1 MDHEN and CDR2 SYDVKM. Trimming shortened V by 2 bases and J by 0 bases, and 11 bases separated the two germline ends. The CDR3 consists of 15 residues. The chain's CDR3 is CASSLGPGNSYEQYF. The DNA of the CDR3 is TGTGCCAGCAGTTTAGGCCCAGGGAACTCCTACGAGCAGTACTTC.

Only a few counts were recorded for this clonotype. The CDR3 loop is CASSFGTRNQPQHF. The CDR3, as DNA: TGTGCCAGCAGTTTCGGGACAAGAAATCAGCCCCAGCATTTT. The chain employs TRBV27 and TRBJ1-5, with a tentative D call TRBD1 (6 bases). Trimming shortened V by 3 bases and J by 4 bases, and 10 bases separated the two germline ends. CDR1 and CDR2 from the germline V gene are MNHEY and SMNVEV (reference sequence). The CDR3 spans 14 residues.

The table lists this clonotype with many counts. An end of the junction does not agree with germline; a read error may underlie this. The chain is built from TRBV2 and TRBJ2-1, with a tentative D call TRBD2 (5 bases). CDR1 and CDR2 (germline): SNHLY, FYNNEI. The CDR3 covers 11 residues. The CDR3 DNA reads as TGTGCCAGCAGTGCCGATAGGAGGATCGTCTTC. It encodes CASSADRRIVF.

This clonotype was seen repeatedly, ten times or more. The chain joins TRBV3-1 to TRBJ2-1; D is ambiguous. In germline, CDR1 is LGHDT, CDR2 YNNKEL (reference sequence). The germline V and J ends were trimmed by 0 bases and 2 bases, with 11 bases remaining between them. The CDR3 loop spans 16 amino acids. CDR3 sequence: CASSQERQSTYNEQFF. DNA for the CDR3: TGTGCCAGCAGCCAAGAAAGGCAGTCCACCTACAATGAGCAGTTCTTC.

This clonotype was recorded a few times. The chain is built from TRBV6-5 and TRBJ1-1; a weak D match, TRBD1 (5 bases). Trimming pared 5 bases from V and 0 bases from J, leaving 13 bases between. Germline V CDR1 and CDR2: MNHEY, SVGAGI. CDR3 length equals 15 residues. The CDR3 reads CASSPDRRMNTEAFF. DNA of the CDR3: TGTGCCAGCAGTCCCGACAGAAGGATGAACACTGAAGCTTTCTTT.

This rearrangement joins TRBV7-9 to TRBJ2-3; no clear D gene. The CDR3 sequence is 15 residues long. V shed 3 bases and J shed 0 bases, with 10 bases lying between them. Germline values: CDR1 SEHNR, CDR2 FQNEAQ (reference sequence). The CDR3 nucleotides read TGTGCCAGCAGCTTCGGCAGAACTAGCACAGATACGCAGTATTTT. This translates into CASSFGRTSTDTQYF.

The CDR3 is CASGSNSMQYF. Here the CDR3 DNA reads TGCGCCAGCGGCTCTAATTCGATGCAGTACTTC. V is TRBV5-1 and J is TRBJ2-7, with D unclear. This CDR3 contains 11 residues. The germline V and J ends were trimmed by 7 bases and 9 bases, with 14 bases remaining between them. In germline, CDR1 is SGHRS, CDR2 YFSETQ.

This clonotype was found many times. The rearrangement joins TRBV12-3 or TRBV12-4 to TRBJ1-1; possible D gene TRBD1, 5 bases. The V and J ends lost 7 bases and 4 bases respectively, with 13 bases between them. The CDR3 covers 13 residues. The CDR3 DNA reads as TGTGCCAGCATCCGGACATCGCTCACTGAAGCTTTCTTT. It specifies CASIRTSLTEAFF.

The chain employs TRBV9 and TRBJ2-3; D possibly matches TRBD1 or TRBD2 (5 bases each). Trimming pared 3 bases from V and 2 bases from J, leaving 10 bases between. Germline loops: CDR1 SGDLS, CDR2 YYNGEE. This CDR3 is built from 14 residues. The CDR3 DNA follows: TGTGCCAGCAGCGGGGACGCCCACACAGATACGCAGTATTTT. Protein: CASSGDAHTDTQYF.

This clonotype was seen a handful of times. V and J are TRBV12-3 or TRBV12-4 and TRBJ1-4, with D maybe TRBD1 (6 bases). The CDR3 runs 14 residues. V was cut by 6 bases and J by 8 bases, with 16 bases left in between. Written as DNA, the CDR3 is TGTGCCAGCAGACTCCGGGACACCGAAGAAAAACTGTTTTTT. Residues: CASRLRDTEEKLFF.

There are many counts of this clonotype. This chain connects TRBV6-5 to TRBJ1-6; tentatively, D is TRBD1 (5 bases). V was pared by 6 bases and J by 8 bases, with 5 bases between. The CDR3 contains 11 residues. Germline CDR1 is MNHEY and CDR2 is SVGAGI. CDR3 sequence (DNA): TGTGCCAGCAGAGGGGATTCACCCCTCCACTTT. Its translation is CASRGDSPLHF.

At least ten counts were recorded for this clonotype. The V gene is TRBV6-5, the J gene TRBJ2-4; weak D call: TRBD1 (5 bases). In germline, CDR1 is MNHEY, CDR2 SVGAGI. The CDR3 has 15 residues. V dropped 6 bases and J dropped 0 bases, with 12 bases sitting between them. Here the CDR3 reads CASRSTAIAKNIQYF. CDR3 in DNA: TGTGCCAGCAGGTCGACAGCGATAGCCAAAAACATTCAGTACTTC.

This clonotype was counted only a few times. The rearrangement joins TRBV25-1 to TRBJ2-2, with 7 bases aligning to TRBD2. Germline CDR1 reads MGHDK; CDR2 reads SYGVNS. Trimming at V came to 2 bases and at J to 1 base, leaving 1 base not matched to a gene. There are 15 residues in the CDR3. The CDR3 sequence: CASSEQRGNTGELFF. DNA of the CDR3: TGTGCCAGCAGTGAACAGCGGGGGAACACCGGGGAGCTGTTTTTT.

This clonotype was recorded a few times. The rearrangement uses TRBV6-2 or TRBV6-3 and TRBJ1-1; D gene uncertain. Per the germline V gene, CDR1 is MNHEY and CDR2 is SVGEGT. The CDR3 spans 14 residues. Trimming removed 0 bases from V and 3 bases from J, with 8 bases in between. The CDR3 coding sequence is TGTGCCAGCAGTTACTCGGCCCTCTACACTGAAGCTTTCTTT. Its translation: CASSYSALYTEAFF.